These 14 T cell receptor beta chains came from one sample sequenced in a study of blood T cells in healthy people across ages. Primers used in a second PCR of roughly 7 to 12 cycles were a sample-barcoded 5' primer and a J-beta primer mix. TCRdb passed the 5' RACE reads through MiXCR, listing each CDR3 protein once. The data show 1.5 million to 2 million distinct CDR3 sequences, approximately 30% seen once. The specimen sequenced was blood. These receptors were collected from a woman younger than 45 in good health.

This clonotype was recorded a few times. CDR3 loop: CSARDGGGSGGPFHYNEQFF. The CDR3 DNA reads TGCAGTGCTAGAGATGGTGGGGGTAGCGGGGGCCCGTTCCACTACAATGAGCAGTTCTTC. The V call is TRBV20-1, the J call TRBJ2-1; TRBD2 agrees at 9 bases. The CDR3 extends over 20 amino acids. Germline V gene data show CDR1 as DFQATT and CDR2 as SNEGSKA (reference sequence). Trimming at V came to 0 bases and at J to 3 bases, leaving 18 bases not matched to a gene.

In this sample, this clonotype turned up many times. The genes are TRBV6-6 and TRBJ2-5, with TRBD2 as a possible D gene (5 bases). Trimming took 6 bases from V and 1 from J, leaving 15 bases between them. The CDR3 spans 15 residues. Germline V lookup: CDR1 MNHNY, CDR2 SVGAGI (reference sequence). CDR3 loop: CASSFDYPVQETQYF. The CDR3 DNA follows: TGTGCCAGCAGCTTTGACTACCCGGTCCAAGAGACCCAGTACTTC.

This clonotype was found a few times. The V and J genes are TRBV6-5 and TRBJ2-5, with a possible D match to TRBD2 (6 bases). Germline V gene sequence: CDR1 MNHEY, CDR2 SVGAGI. CDR3 length: 15 residues. The ends were cut back, 0 bases at V and 3 bases at J, with 11 bases in the middle. CDR3 coding DNA: TGTGCCAGCAGTTACTCGAGATGGAGGGAAGAGACCCAGTACTTC. Protein: CASSYSRWREETQYF.

The sample holds a few counts of this clonotype. As DNA, the CDR3 is TGTGCCAGCAGCTTAGCGGCTAGCGGGAGGGCTTACAATGAGCAGTTCTTC. This encodes CASSLAASGRAYNEQFF. This rearrangement joins TRBV7-2 to TRBJ2-1; TRBD2 agrees at 12 bases. Losses at the gene ends were 0 bases for V and 4 bases for J; bases not matched to a gene: 4. Germline V gene lookup returns CDR1 SGHTA and CDR2 FQGNSA. This CDR3 comprises 17 residues. Supplemented by reference TRBV7-2 and TRBJ2-1, the full variable domain reads GAGVSQSPSNKVTEKGKDVELRCDPISGHTALYWYRQSLGQGLEFLIYFQGNSAPDKSGLPSDRFSAERTGGSVSTLTIQRTQQEDSAVYLCASSLAASGRAYNEQFFGPGTRLTVL.

This clonotype was seen a few times. The rearrangement uses TRBV20-1 and TRBJ1-5, with TRBD1 identical over 7 bases. The germline CDR1 and CDR2 sequences are DFQATT and SNEGSKA (reference sequence). The J segment lost 2 bases and the V segment lost 6 bases, leaving 7 bases of the junction unmatched. CDR3 length equals 14 residues. In DNA form, the CDR3 reads TGCAGTGCAAAACAGGGGTTTGGCAATCAGCCCCAGCATTTT. This sequence encodes CSAKQGFGNQPQHF.

The chain employs TRBV20-1 and TRBJ2-5, with a tentative D call TRBD2 (6 bases). CDR1 DFQATT and CDR2 SNEGSKA come from the germline V gene (reference sequence). Trimming took 6 bases from V and 7 from J, leaving 9 bases between them. CDR3 length: 10 residues. In DNA form, the CDR3 reads TGCAGTGCCCGGAGGGGGACCCAGTACTTC. Its translation is CSARRGTQYF.

This clonotype has a handful of counts. The V gene is TRBV29-1, the J gene TRBJ2-1; D perhaps matches TRBD1 (6 bases). This CDR3 spans 15 amino acids. Germline CDR1 is SQVTM and CDR2 is ANQGSEA. V gave up 2 bases and J gave up 5 bases, with 16 bases separating them. The CDR3 sequence: CSVEWLQGRDNEQFF. CDR3 DNA sequence: TGCAGCGTTGAATGGTTACAGGGAAGGGACAATGAGCAGTTCTTC.

In its sample, this clonotype was seen a few times. This chain links TRBV6-5 with TRBJ2-2, with a weak D call TRBD2 (5 bases). CDR1 MNHEY and CDR2 SVGAGI come from the germline V gene. The CDR3 consists of 18 residues. Trimming cost V 6 bases and J 2 bases, with 22 bases left between them. CDR3 region: CASRYRVSRPGNTGELFF. CDR3 nucleotide sequence: TGTGCCAGCAGATACCGGGTATCCAGGCCGGGAAACACCGGGGAGCTGTTTTTT.

This clonotype was counted many times. The chain combines TRBV7-2 with TRBJ1-2; 7 bases map to TRBD1. CDR1 is SGHTA, CDR2 FQGNSA, per germline. CDR3 length: 14 residues. V lost 4 bases, J lost 2 bases, and 4 bases stayed unmatched. CDR3 amino acids: CASSWGDRNYGYTF. CDR3 DNA sequence: TGTGCCAGCAGCTGGGGGGACAGAAACTATGGCTACACCTTC.

CDR3 nucleotide sequence: TGCGCCAGCAGCTTGGACTTACAGAGCTATGGCTACACCTTC. It encodes CASSLDLQSYGYTF. The genes are TRBV5-1 and TRBJ1-2; D is unresolved. Germline assignment: CDR1 SGHRS and CDR2 YFSETQ. The CDR3 is 14 amino acids. Between the trimmed V and J ends, which lost 0 bases and 4 bases, there was a span of 10 bases.

This clonotype was seen more than once but under ten times. The chain joins TRBV7-6 to TRBJ2-7; D is possibly TRBD2 (5 bases). Deletions cut 5 bases from V and 0 bases from J, with 23 bases between. CDR1 and CDR2 from the germline V gene are SGHVS and FNYEAQ. The CDR3 covers 18 residues. This chain's CDR3 is CASSNPVGVDKVSYEQYF. The CDR3 bases are TGTGCCAGCAGCAACCCCGTCGGGGTAGATAAGGTCTCCTACGAGCAGTACTTC.

Details on this clonotype: Germline is not matched at one junction end, which may reflect a read error. The chain carries TRBV12-5 and TRBJ2-1, with 10 nucleotides matching TRBD2. CDR1 is LGHNT and CDR2 is FRNRAP in the germline V gene. This CDR3 has 16 amino acids. The CDR3, as DNA: TGTGCTAGCGGTTTGGCAACTAGCGGGGCATACAATGAGCAGTTCTTC. Amino acid sequence: CASGLATSGAYNEQFF.

This clonotype appeared a few times. The chain employs TRBV12-5 and TRBJ1-4; 7 positions agree with TRBD1. This CDR3 comprises 13 residues. V shed 6 bases and J 8 bases; nucleotides not matched to a gene: 6. The germline gives CDR1 LGHNT, CDR2 FRNRAP. For the CDR3, the DNA is TGTGCTAGTGGCCCGACAGGGTACGAAAAACTGTTTTTT. It specifies CASGPTGYEKLFF.

V is TRBV12-3 or TRBV12-4 and J is TRBJ2-5; 8 bases match TRBD1. With 6 bases clipped from V and 5 bases from J, the junction kept 5 bases outside the gene matches. This CDR3 comprises 13 residues. CDR3 sequence: CASRPDRVETQYF. The DNA for the CDR3 is TGTGCCAGCAGGCCGGACAGGGTGGAGACCCAGTACTTC.